The subject of this entry is one TCR beta chain. These data come from a study of blood T cell repertoires in COVID-19. Overall study: T cells, B-cell-depleted T cells, or PBMCs supplied cDNA or gDNA.

V gave up 1 base and J gave up 5 bases; unmatched junction bases: 3. Germline V CDR1 and CDR2: SGHVS, FQNEAQ. The CDR3 sequence is 15 residues long. In the original analysis: Reference gene primers were amplified, and this amplification served to estimate nucleated cell counts. The repertoire was sequenced with immunoSEQ multiplex PCR; TCRdb's copy has only in-frame clones and lacks some. The V and J calls and the clone size are those of that table, but D and trimming were determined from the DNA. This table has some 93,000 clones, around nine tenths appearing once. The V call is TRBV7-8, the J call TRBJ2-2; 8 nucleotides line up with TRBD2. What was sequenced was peripheral blood. This sequence originates from a woman of 80 years or more with acute or convalescent COVID-19. In DNA, the CDR3 is TGTGCCAGCAGCTTAGAAGAGCGGGGGACCGGGGAGCTGTTTTTT. This sequence encodes CASSLEERGTGELFF.